The 10 T cell receptor beta chains below come from one sample, sequenced in a study of T cells after yellow fever vaccination. TCRdb called the 5' RACE reads again in MiXCR, with one record for every CDR3 protein. The table shows under 500,000 distinct CDR3 sequences, with approximately 19% occurring only once. The specimen was PBMCs, collected before the yellow fever booster vaccination. These receptors were collected from a man aged 18 to 30 who received the YFV17D yellow fever vaccine.

The chain joins TRBV4-1 to TRBJ2-6, with D hard to call. The germline V and J ends were trimmed by 0 bases and 0 bases, with 6 bases remaining between them. The CDR3 length is 16 residues. In germline, CDR1 is MGHRA, CDR2 YSYEKL. In DNA, the CDR3 is TGCGCCAGCAGCCAAGATATGGGCTCTGGGGCCAACGTCCTGACTTTC. This gives the protein CASSQDMGSGANVLTF.

The rearrangement joins TRBV6-1 to TRBJ1-4; D remains ambiguous. The V end lost 1 base, the J end lost 6 bases, and 6 bases lay between the germline ends. There are 13 residues in the CDR3. The germline V gene encodes CDR1 MNHNS and CDR2 SASEGT. DNA of the CDR3: TGTGCCAGCAGTGAAGGTCTGGATGAAAAACTGTTTTTT. Encoded protein: CASSEGLDEKLFF.

This chain links TRBV10-3 with TRBJ1-2, with D hard to call. Germline V CDR1 and CDR2: ENHRY, SYGVKD. This CDR3 is built from 16 residues. With 8 bases removed from V and 6 bases from J, the gap between germline ends came to 25 bases. CDR3 region: CAIEADPGPDSNGYTF. The CDR3 bases are TGTGCCATCGAGGCGGACCCCGGCCCGGATTCGAATGGCTACACCTTC.

This clonotype showed up just a few times. The J gene is TRBJ2-2, the V gene TRBV27, with 13 bases aligning to TRBD2. V was pared by 7 bases and J by 3 bases, with 14 bases of the junction left unmatched. Germline V gene sequence: CDR1 MNHEY, CDR2 SMNVEV (reference sequence). The CDR3 totals 19 residues. The CDR3 bases are TGTGCCAGCACCCCAAGGGGTACTAGCGGGGGGGCTTACACCGGGGAGCTGTTTTTT. It translates to CASTPRGTSGGAYTGELFF.

J is TRBJ2-3 and V is TRBV10-3; TRBD1 is a possible D gene (5 bases). From germline, CDR1 is ENHRY and CDR2 SYGVKD. The CDR3 covers 14 residues. V was trimmed by 5 bases and J by 2 bases, leaving 11 bases between them. The CDR3 sequence is CAISTGQFTDTQYF. In DNA form, the CDR3 reads TGTGCCATCAGTACCGGACAATTCACAGATACGCAGTATTTT.

The V and J genes are TRBV2 and TRBJ1-1; D unresolved. CDR1 and CDR2 from the germline V gene are SNHLY and FYNNEI. There are 11 residues in the CDR3. V dropped 2 bases and J dropped 7 bases, with 5 bases sitting between them. The CDR3 spells CASSELSEAFF. In nucleotides, the CDR3 is TGTGCCAGCAGTGAATTGAGTGAAGCTTTCTTT.

V is TRBV24-1 and J is TRBJ2-3, with D possibly called TRBD1 or TRBD2 (5 bases each). The ends were cut back, 4 bases at V and 6 bases at J, with 19 bases in the middle. This CDR3 has 16 amino acids. From germline, CDR1 is KGHDR and CDR2 SFDVKD. In DNA form, the CDR3 reads TGTGCCACCAGTGACCCCCAGGGTGGGGGATCGGATACGCAGTATTTT. Encoded protein: CATSDPQGGGSDTQYF.

In this sample, this clonotype turned up many times. V and J are TRBV20-1 and TRBJ2-5, with 9 bases that match TRBD2. After removal of 0 bases from V and 1 base from J, the junction contained 9 bases not matched to a gene. The CDR3 consists of 17 residues. Germline CDR1 is DFQATT and CDR2 is SNEGSKA (reference sequence). This chain's CDR3 is CSARDFGQRGAQETQYF. In DNA form, the CDR3 reads TGCAGTGCTAGAGATTTTGGCCAGCGGGGGGCCCAAGAGACCCAGTACTTC.

This clonotype has more than one count but fewer than ten. The chain is built from TRBV6-5 and TRBJ2-3, with 10 positions matching TRBD1. The CDR3 totals 14 residues. Trimming took 6 bases from V and 2 from J; bases not matched to a gene: 2. CDR1 MNHEY and CDR2 SVGAGI come from the germline V gene. The CDR3 here is CASRRQGATDTQYF. For the CDR3, the DNA is TGTGCCAGCAGACGACAGGGGGCCACAGATACGCAGTATTTT.

This clonotype was observed a few times. The chain has TRBV2 and TRBJ1-1, with TRBD1 identical over 7 bases. Germline V gene sequence: CDR1 SNHLY, CDR2 FYNNEI. Trimming at V came to 3 bases and at J to 0 bases, leaving 4 bases not matched to a gene. This CDR3 contains 15 residues. CDR3 region: CASSDGGQMNTEAFF. CDR3 nucleotide sequence: TGTGCCAGCAGTGACGGGGGACAGATGAACACTGAAGCTTTCTTT.